This T cell receptor (beta chain) was retrieved from a study of cytomegalovirus exposure and HLA in healthy donors. Study-level findings and limits: Cytomegalovirus association was listed for about 150 TCR beta chains.

This clone appeared a few times. Antigen specificity is unknown. The primer mix had 60 Vbeta and 13 Jbeta primers. Libraries were prepared by immunoSEQ multiplex PCR; TCRdb keeps only in-frame clonotypes and omits some of them. Here the sample spans 81,000 or so clones, roughly 60% being singletons. The CDR3 has 14 amino acids. Germline V gene data show CDR1 as MNHNY and CDR2 as SVGAGI (reference sequence). V was shortened by 6 bases and J by 5 bases, with 16 bases between the two germline ends. This clonotype was obtained from a woman in her twenties or thirties in good health and CMV-seropositive. The rearrangement uses TRBV6-6 and TRBJ1-1; D unresolved. Sample: PBMCs. The CDR3 DNA is TGTGCCAGCAGCCCCAGGTCGTCGGGGACTGAAGCTTTCTTT. Translating it yields CASSPRSSGTEAFF.